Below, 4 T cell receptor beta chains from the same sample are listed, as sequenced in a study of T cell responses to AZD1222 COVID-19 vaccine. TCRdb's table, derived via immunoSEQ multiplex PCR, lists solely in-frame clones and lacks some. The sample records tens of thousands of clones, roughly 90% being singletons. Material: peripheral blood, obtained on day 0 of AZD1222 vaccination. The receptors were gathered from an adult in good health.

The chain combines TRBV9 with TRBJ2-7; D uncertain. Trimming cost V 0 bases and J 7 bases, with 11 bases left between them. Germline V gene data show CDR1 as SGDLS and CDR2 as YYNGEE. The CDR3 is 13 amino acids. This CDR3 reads CASSVGVSGEQYF. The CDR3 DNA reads TGTGCCAGCAGCGTAGGGGTTAGTGGAGAGCAGTACTTC. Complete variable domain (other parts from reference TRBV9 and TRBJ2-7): DSGVTQTPKHLITATGQRVTLRCSPRSGDLSVYWYQQSLDQGLQFLIQYYNGEERAKGNILERFSAQQFPDLHSELNLSSLELGDSALYFCASSVGVSGEQYFGPGTRLTVT.

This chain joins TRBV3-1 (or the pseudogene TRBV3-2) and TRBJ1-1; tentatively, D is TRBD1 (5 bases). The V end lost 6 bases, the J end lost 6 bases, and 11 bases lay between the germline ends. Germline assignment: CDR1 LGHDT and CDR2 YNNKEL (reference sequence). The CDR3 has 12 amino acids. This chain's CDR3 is CASRFQGAEAFF. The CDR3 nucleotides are TGTGCCAGCAGGTTCCAGGGAGCTGAAGCTTTCTTT.

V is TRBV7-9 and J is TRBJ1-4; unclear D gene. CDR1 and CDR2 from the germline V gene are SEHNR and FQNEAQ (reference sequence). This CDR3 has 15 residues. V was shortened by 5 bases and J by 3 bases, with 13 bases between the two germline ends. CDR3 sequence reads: CASSRLPISNEKLFF. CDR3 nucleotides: TGTGCCAGCAGCCGATTGCCGATCTCTAATGAAAAACTGTTTTTT. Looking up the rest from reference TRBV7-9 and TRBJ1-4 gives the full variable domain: DTGVSQNPRHKITKRGQNVTFRCDPISEHNRLYWYRQTLGQGPEFLTYFQNEAQLEKSRLLSDRFSAERPKGSFSTLEIQRTEQGDSAMYLCASSRLPISNEKLFFGSGTQLSVL.

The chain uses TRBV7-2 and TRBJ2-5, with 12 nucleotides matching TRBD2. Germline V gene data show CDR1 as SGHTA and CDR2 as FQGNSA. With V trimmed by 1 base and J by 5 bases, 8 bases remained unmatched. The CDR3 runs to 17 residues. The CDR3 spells CASSLGLAGALRETQYF. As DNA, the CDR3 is TGTGCCAGCAGCTTAGGACTAGCGGGAGCGCTCCGGGAGACCCAGTACTTC.